Below are 20 T cell receptor beta chains sequenced from a single sample in a study of human T cells and chemical hapten exposure. The time point was: patch test 2, 6 weeks after DPC sensitization. Treatment meaning: therapeutic diphenylcyclopropenone sensitization with weekly scalp DPC. TCRdb analysed the RACE reads with MiXCR anew, one entry per CDR3 protein. The sample includes approximately 350,000 distinct CDR3 sequences, nearly 6.5% of them seen just once. The sample in question was whole blood, obtained in connection with sensitization to the hapten diphenylcyclopropenone (DPC). The receptors originated from a woman under 30 with alopecia areata. Some clones in this sample may be carry-over from other donors' samples.

This clonotype was observed a handful of times. The chain employs TRBV2 and TRBJ1-2, with unresolved D. V was shortened by 11 bases and J by 4 bases, with 11 bases between the two germline ends. Germline assignment: CDR1 SNHLY and CDR2 FYNNEI. The CDR3 contains 11 residues. CDR3 protein: CAGEATYGYTF. The CDR3 coding sequence is TGTGCCGGGGAGGCAACCTATGGCTACACCTTC.

This chain joins TRBV7-2 and TRBJ2-3; D remains unclear. Germline values: CDR1 SGHTA, CDR2 FQGNSA. The CDR3 spans 14 residues. Trimming pared 2 bases from V and 0 bases from J, leaving 6 bases between. The CDR3 loop is CASSLQASTDTQYF. In nucleotides, the CDR3 is TGTGCCAGCAGCTTACAGGCCAGCACAGATACGCAGTATTTT.

This clonotype was seen more than once but under ten times. The chain has TRBV18 and TRBJ2-3; 13 bases align to TRBD2. Per germline, CDR1 KGHSH and CDR2 LQKENI. CDR3 length: 17 residues. The V gene end was trimmed by 4 bases and the J gene end by 0 bases; junction bases not matched to a gene: 4. The CDR3 DNA follows: TGTGCCAGCTCACGAGGGACTAGCGGGGCAAGCACAGATACGCAGTATTTT. Its protein is CASSRGTSGASTDTQYF.

This clonotype was seen ten or more times. This chain links TRBV10-3 with TRBJ2-7; TRBD1 agrees at 8 bases. The CDR3 sequence is 14 residues long. The J segment lost 2 bases and the V segment lost 7 bases, leaving 7 bases of the junction unmatched. Germline CDR1 and CDR2: ENHRY and SYGVKD. The CDR3 region has the DNA TGTGCCATCAACCGACAGGGGTCAACCTACGAGCAGTACTTC. Translating it yields CAINRQGSTYEQYF.

This clonotype was found once. The chain carries TRBV2 and TRBJ1-1, with 7 bases fitting TRBD1. The germline CDR1 and CDR2 sequences are SNHLY and FYNNEI. This CDR3 region has 13 residues. Losses at the gene ends were 6 bases for V and 2 bases for J; bases not matched to a gene: 3. The CDR3 loop reads CASRGQFNTEAFF. CDR3 DNA sequence: TGTGCCAGCAGGGGACAGTTTAACACTGAAGCTTTCTTT.

J is TRBJ1-3 and V is TRBV9, with D unclear. The CDR3 is made up of 11 amino acids. The V gene lost 5 bases and the J gene lost 8 bases, with 8 bases spanning the gap. Germline CDR1 and CDR2: SGDLS and YYNGEE. The CDR3 protein is CASSSPYTIYF. The CDR3 bases are TGTGCCAGCAGTTCTCCATACACCATATATTTT.

The chain carries TRBV28 and TRBJ2-3; D is uncertain. Trimming stripped 10 bases from V and 2 bases from J, with 16 bases between. The CDR3 spans 14 residues. Germline assignment: CDR1 MDHEN and CDR2 SYDVKM. CDR3 sequence: CAIIATVVTDTQYF. CDR3 DNA: TGTGCCATCATTGCAACGGTTGTCACAGATACGCAGTATTTT. Variable domain in full (rest from reference TRBV28 and TRBJ2-3): DVKVTQSSRYLVKRTGEKVFLECVQDMDHENMFWYRQDPGLGLRLIYFSYDVKMKEKGDIPEGYSVSREKKERFSLILESASTNQTSMYLCAIIATVVTDTQYFGPGTRLTVL.

This clonotype was found a few times. The chain couples TRBV6-2 or TRBV6-3 to TRBJ1-5; possible D gene TRBD1, 6 bases. The CDR3 has 15 amino acids. Germline CDR1 and CDR2: MNHEY and SVGEGT. The V and J ends lost 2 bases and 6 bases respectively, with 14 bases between them. Here the CDR3 reads CASSYRGRNPQPQHF. DNA for the CDR3: TGTGCCAGCAGTTACCGGGGGCGCAACCCTCAGCCCCAGCATTTT.

The chain uses TRBV7-9 and TRBJ1-6, with 8 bases matching TRBD1. This CDR3 contains 18 residues. Germline values: CDR1 SEHNR, CDR2 FQNEAQ (reference sequence). The trim removed 4 bases at V and 5 bases at J, leaving 13 bases unmatched. CDR3 nucleotides: TGTGCCAGCAGCTCAGGACAGGGAGTTAGCTCGGATAATTCACCCCTCCACTTT. Translation: CASSSGQGVSSDNSPLHF. Filled out from reference TRBV7-9 and TRBJ1-6, the complete variable domain reads DTGVSQNPRHKITKRGQNVTFRCDPISEHNRLYWYRQTLGQGPEFLTYFQNEAQLEKSRLLSDRFSAERPKGSFSTLEIQRTEQGDSAMYLCASSSGQGVSSDNSPLHFGNGTRLTVT.

This clonotype was observed a few times. CDR3 residues: CASSLTRDRGYNEQFF. The CDR3 nucleotides are TGTGCCAGCAGTCTTACCCGGGACAGGGGATACAATGAGCAGTTCTTC. The chain carries TRBV2 and TRBJ2-1, with 10 bases that match TRBD1. This CDR3 is 16 amino acids long. Germline CDR1 reads SNHLY; CDR2 reads FYNNEI. Trimming cost V 5 bases and J 4 bases; bases outside gene matches: 8.

This clonotype was detected ten times or more. The chain recombines TRBV21-1 with TRBJ2-5; TRBD1, the table's D call, lacks a check against the DNA. TRBV21-1 is labeled a pseudogene. This CDR3 is 15 amino acids long. CDR3 coding DNA: TGTGCCAGCAGCAGGCGCTCCGTAGGTCAAGAGACCCAGTACTTC. Translated: CASSRRSVGQETQYF.

This clonotype was counted between two and nine times. This chain connects TRBV6-1 to TRBJ2-5; TRBD2 matches at 8 bases. J was trimmed by 0 bases and V by 7 bases; bases with no gene match: 7. Looked up from germline, CDR1 is MNHNS and CDR2 is SASEGT. CDR3 length: 15 amino acids. CDR3: CASTPSGPYQETQYF. The CDR3 nucleotides are TGTGCCAGCACTCCTAGCGGGCCTTACCAAGAGACCCAGTACTTC.

The table lists this clonotype with a few counts. The chain is built from TRBV4-2 and TRBJ2-6; 9 bases are shared with TRBD1. This CDR3 is 18 amino acids long. The V gene's germline CDR1 is LGHNA and CDR2 YNFKEQ. Trimming took 4 bases from V and 4 from J; bases not matched to a gene: 11. CDR3 protein: CASSPGQGIGAGANVLTF. CDR3 nucleotides: TGTGCCAGCAGCCCCGGACAGGGGATAGGAGCCGGGGCCAACGTCCTGACTTTC.

This clonotype was seen many times. The chain uses TRBV20-1 and TRBJ1-4; perhaps TRBD1 as D (5 bases). This CDR3 contains 13 residues. From germline, CDR1 is DFQATT and CDR2 SNEGSKA (reference sequence). DNA of the CDR3: TGCGCAAGCCGTTGGGACTATAATGAAAAACTGTTTTTT. Its protein product is CASRWDYNEKLFF.

The chain is built from TRBV20-1 and TRBJ2-7; 8 nucleotides match TRBD2. The V and J ends lost 0 bases and 2 bases, in that order; junction bases with no gene match: 6. This CDR3 is 15 amino acids long. CDR1 DFQATT and CDR2 SNEGSKA come from the germline V gene (reference sequence). The CDR3 nucleotides are TGCAGTGCTAGAGATCCGGAGCGGGGGCCCTACGAGCAGTACTTC. Encoded protein: CSARDPERGPYEQYF.

This chain connects TRBV27 to TRBJ2-7, with D tentatively TRBD1 (5 bases). Germline CDR1 is MNHEY and CDR2 is SMNVEV (reference sequence). CDR3 length: 13 residues. Trimming left V 5 bases short and J 5 bases short, with 13 bases between. This chain's CDR3 is CASSPGHLDEQYF. For the CDR3, the DNA is TGTGCCAGCAGTCCCGGACACTTAGACGAGCAGTACTTC.

Ten or more counts support this clonotype. The chain uses TRBV7-6 and TRBJ2-3; TRBD1 matches 8 bases. V gave up 0 bases and J gave up 6 bases; unmatched junction bases: 8. Per the germline V gene, CDR1 is SGHVS and CDR2 is FNYEAQ. The CDR3 is 16 amino acids. The CDR3 DNA follows: TGTGCCAGCAGCTTAGCAGGGCAGGGGGCAGCGGATACGCAGTATTTT. This codes for CASSLAGQGAADTQYF. Supplemented by reference TRBV7-6 and TRBJ2-3, the full variable domain reads GAGVSQSPRYKVTKRGQDVALRCDPISGHVSLYWYRQALGQGPEFLTYFNYEAQQDKSGLPNDRFSAERPEGSISTLTIQRTEQRDSAMYRCASSLAGQGAADTQYFGPGTRLTVL.

This clonotype was recorded many times. The chain is built from TRBV2 and TRBJ1-3; TRBD1 is a possible D gene (5 bases). The CDR3 loop spans 16 amino acids. V lost 3 bases to trimming and J lost 0 bases, with 12 bases between them. Germline V CDR1 and CDR2: SNHLY, FYNNEI. Here the CDR3 DNA reads TGTGCCAGCAGTGAGGACGGGGGAGCCTCTGGAAACACCATATATTTT. Residues: CASSEDGGASGNTIYF.

This clonotype occurred a few times. The junction does not match germline at one end; this may be a read error. The chain links TRBV7-7 to TRBJ2-1, with TRBD2 identical over 11 bases. Per the germline V gene, CDR1 is SSHAT and CDR2 is FNYEAQ (reference sequence). The CDR3 consists of 15 residues. DNA of the CDR3: TGTGCTAGCAGCTTAGCGGGGGGGCCGGCCAATGAGCAGTTCTTC. Translated, it gives CASSLAGGPANEQFF.

This clonotype came up many times. The rearrangement joins TRBV5-4 to TRBJ2-3; 7 nucleotides agree with TRBD1. CDR3 length: 14 residues. Germline CDR1 SGHNT, CDR2 YYREEE (reference sequence). With 4 bases clipped from V and 4 bases from J, the junction kept 6 bases outside the gene matches. CDR3 nucleotides: TGTGCCAGCAGCCCCCAACAGGGGCCAGATACGCAGTATTTT. Amino acid sequence: CASSPQQGPDTQYF.